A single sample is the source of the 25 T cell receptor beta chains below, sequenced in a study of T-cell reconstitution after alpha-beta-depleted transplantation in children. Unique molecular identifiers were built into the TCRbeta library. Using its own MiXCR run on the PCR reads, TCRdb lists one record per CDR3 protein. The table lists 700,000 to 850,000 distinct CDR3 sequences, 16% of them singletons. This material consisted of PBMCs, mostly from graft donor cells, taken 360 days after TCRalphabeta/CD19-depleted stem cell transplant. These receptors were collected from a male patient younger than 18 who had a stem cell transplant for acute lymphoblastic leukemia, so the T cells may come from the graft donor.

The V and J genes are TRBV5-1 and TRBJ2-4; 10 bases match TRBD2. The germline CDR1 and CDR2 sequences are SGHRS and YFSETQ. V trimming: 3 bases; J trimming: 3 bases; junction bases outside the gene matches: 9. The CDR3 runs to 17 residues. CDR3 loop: CASSSLSGRRDKNIQYF. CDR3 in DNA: TGCGCCAGCAGCTCTCTTAGCGGGAGGCGGGACAAAAACATTCAGTACTTC. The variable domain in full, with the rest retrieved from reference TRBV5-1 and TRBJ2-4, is KAGVTQTPRYLIKTRGQQVTLSCSPISGHRSVSWYQQTPGQGLQFLFEYFSETQRNKGNFPGRFSGRQFSNSRSEMNVSTLELGDSALYLCASSSLSGRRDKNIQYFGAGTRLSVL.

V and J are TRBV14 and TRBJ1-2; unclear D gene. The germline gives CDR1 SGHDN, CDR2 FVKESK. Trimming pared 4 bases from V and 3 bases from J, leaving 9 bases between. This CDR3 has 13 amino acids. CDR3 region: CASSPRQDYGYTF. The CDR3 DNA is TGTGCCAGCAGCCCCCGACAAGACTATGGCTACACCTTC.

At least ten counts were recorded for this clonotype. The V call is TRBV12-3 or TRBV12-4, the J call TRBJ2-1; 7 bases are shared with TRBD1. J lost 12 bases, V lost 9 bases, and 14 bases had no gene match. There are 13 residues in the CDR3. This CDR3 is CASGFGTDLPQFF. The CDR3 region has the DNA TGTGCCAGTGGTTTCGGGACAGACCTACCGCAGTTCTTC.

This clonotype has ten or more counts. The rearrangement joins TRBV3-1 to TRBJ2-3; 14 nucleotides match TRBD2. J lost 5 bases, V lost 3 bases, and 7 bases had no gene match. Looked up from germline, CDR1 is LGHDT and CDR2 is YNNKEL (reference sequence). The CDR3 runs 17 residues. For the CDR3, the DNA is TGTGCCAGCAGCCATACCGCCGGGACTAGCGGGGGAGATACGCAGTATTTT. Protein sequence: CASSHTAGTSGGDTQYF.

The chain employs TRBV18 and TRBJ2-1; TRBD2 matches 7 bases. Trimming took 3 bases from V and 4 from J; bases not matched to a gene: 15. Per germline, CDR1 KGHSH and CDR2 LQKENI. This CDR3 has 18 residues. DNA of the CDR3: TGTGCCAGCTCACCGGGAATTAGCAGCGGGGTTTTTTACAATGAGCAGTTCTTC. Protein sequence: CASSPGISSGVFYNEQFF.

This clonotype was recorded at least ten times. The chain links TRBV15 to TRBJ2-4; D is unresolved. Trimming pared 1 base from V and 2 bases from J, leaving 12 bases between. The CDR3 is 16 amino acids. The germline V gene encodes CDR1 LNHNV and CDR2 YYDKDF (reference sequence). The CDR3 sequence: CATSRVSAGPKNIQYF. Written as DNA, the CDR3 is TGTGCCACCAGCAGAGTTTCGGCAGGACCCAAAAACATTCAGTACTTC.

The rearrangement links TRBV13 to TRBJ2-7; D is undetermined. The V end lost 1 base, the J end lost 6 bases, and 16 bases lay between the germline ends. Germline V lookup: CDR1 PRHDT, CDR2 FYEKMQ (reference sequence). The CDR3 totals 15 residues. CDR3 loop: CASSLDWVGSGEQYF. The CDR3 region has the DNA TGTGCCAGCAGCTTAGATTGGGTAGGTTCTGGCGAGCAGTACTTC.

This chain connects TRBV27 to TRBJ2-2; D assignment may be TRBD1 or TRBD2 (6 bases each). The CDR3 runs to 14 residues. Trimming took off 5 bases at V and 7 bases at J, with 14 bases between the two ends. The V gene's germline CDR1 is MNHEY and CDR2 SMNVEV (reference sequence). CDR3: CASSLTRGLGELFF. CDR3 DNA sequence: TGTGCCAGCAGTCTAACCCGGGGGCTCGGGGAGCTGTTTTTT.

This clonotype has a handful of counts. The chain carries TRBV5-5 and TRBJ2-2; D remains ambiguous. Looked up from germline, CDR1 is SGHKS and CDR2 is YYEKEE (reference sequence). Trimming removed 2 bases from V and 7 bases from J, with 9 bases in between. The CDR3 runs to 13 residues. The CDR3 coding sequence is TGTGCCAGCAGCTTCCTCATGGGCGGGGAGCTGTTTTTT. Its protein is CASSFLMGGELFF.

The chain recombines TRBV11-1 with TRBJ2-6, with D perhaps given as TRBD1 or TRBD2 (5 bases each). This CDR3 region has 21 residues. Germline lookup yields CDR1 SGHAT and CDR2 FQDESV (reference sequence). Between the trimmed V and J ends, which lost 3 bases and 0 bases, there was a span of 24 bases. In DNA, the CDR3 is TGTGCCAGCAGCTTGCTCGGGACGGCATATAAGACCTACTCTGGGGCCAACGTCCTGACTTTC. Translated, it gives CASSLLGTAYKTYSGANVLTF.

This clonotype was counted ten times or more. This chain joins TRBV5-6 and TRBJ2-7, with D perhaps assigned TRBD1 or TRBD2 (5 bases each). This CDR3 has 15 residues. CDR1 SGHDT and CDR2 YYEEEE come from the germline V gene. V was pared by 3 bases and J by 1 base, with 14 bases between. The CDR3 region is CASSWGRHPSYEQYF. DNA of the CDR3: TGTGCCAGCAGCTGGGGACGGCATCCATCCTACGAGCAGTACTTC.

In nucleotides, the CDR3 is TGTGCCAGCAGCTTAAAGGGCGGGACTACTTCCTACGAGCAGTACTTC. It yields the protein CASSLKGGTTSYEQYF. The chain carries TRBV7-6 and TRBJ2-7; 7 nucleotides line up with TRBD2. The CDR3 spans 16 residues. The V gene's germline CDR1 is SGHVS and CDR2 FNYEAQ. The junction had 8 bases not matched to a gene; V was cut back by 2 bases and J by 1 base.

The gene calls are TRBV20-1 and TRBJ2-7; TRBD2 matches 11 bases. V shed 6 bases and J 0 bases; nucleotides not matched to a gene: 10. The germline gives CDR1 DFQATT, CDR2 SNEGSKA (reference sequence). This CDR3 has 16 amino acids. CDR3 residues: CSAPTSGIGGSYEQYF. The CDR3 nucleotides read TGCAGTGCCCCGACTAGCGGGATTGGTGGCTCCTACGAGCAGTACTTC.

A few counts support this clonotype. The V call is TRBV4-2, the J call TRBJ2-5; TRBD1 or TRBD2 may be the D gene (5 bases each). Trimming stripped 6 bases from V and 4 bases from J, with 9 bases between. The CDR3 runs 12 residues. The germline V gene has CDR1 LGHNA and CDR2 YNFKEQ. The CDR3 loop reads CASRGERETQYF. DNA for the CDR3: TGTGCCAGCAGGGGGGAGAGAGAGACCCAGTACTTC.

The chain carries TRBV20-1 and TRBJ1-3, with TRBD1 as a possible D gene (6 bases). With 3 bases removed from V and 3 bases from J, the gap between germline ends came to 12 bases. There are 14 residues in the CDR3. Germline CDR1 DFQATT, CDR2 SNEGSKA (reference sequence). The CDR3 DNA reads TGCAGTGCTAGGATCGGGGGGCATGGAAACACCATATATTTT. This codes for CSARIGGHGNTIYF.

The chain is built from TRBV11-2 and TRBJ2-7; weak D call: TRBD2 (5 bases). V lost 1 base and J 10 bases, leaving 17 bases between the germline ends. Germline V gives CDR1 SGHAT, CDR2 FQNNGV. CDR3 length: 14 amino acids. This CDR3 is CASSLGSEWESQYF. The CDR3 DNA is TGTGCCAGCAGCTTAGGTTCGGAGTGGGAGTCTCAGTACTTC.

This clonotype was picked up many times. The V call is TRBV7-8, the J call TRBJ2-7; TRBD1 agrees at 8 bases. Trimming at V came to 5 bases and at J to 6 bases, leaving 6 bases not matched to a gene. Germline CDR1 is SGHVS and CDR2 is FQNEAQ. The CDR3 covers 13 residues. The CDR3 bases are TGTGCCAGCAGCGGACAGGGCTATCTCGAGCAGTACTTC. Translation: CASSGQGYLEQYF.

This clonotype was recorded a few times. The chain's CDR3 is CASRPGGLAGEADTQYF. In nucleotides, the CDR3 is TGCGCCAGCAGGCCAGGAGGGCTAGCGGGAGAAGCAGATACGCAGTATTTT. The J gene is TRBJ2-3, the V gene TRBV5-1, with TRBD2 identical over 10 bases. The CDR3 is made up of 17 amino acids. V shed 5 bases and J 4 bases; nucleotides not matched to a gene: 13. Germline values: CDR1 SGHRS, CDR2 YFSETQ. The entire variable domain, with the rest obtained from reference TRBV5-1 and TRBJ2-3, is as follows: KAGVTQTPRYLIKTRGQQVTLSCSPISGHRSVSWYQQTPGQGLQFLFEYFSETQRNKGNFPGRFSGRQFSNSRSEMNVSTLELGDSALYLCASRPGGLAGEADTQYFGPGTRLTVL.

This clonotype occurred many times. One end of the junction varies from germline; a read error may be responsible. CDR3 DNA sequence: TGTGCCAGCAGCTTAGGCGTAGCGGGAACCTACGAGCAGTACTTC. Residues: CASSLGVAGTYEQYF. The rearrangement uses TRBV5-1 and TRBJ2-7, with 8 bases that match TRBD2. Germline CDR1 and CDR2: SGHRS and YFSETQ. This CDR3 comprises 15 residues.

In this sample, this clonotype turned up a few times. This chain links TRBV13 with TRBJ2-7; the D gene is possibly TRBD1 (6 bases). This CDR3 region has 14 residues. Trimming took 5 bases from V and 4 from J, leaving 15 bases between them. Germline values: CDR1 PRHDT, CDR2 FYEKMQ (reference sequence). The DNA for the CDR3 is TGTGCCAGCAGCCGAAGGACAGCTGTTTACGAGCAGTACTTC. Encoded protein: CASSRRTAVYEQYF.

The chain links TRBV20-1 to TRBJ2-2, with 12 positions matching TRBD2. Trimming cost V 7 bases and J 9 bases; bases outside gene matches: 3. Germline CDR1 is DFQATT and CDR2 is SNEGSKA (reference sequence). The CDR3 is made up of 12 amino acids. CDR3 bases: TGCAGTGGGACTAGCGGGACCAGGGAGCTGTTTTTT. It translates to CSGTSGTRELFF.

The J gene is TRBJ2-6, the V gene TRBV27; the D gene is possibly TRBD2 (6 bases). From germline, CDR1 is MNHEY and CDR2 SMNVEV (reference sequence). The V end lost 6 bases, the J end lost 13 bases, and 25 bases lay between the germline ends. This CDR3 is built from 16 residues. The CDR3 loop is CASSDNWDFGRAVLTF. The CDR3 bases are TGTGCCAGCAGCGACAATTGGGACTTCGGCCGCGCTGTCCTGACTTTC.

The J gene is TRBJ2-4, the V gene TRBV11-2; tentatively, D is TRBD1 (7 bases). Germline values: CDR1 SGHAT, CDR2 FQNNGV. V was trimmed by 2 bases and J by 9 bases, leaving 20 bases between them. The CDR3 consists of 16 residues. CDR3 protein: CASSLRGQAGGAIQYF. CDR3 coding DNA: TGTGCCAGCAGCTTAAGGGGGCAAGCGGGCGGTGCCATTCAGTACTTC.

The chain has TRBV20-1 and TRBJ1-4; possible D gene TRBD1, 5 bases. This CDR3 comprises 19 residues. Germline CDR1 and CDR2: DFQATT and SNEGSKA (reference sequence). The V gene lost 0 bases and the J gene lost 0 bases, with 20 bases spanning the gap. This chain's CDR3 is CSARDWRGPSIATNEKLFF. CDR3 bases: TGCAGTGCTAGAGATTGGAGGGGACCTTCTATTGCAACTAATGAAAAACTGTTTTTT.

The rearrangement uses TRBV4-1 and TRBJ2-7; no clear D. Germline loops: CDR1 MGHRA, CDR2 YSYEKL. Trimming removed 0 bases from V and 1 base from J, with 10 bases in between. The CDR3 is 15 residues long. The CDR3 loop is CASSQDAVGSYEQYF. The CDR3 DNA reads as TGCGCCAGCAGCCAAGATGCAGTCGGGTCCTACGAGCAGTACTTC.